This T cell receptor (beta chain) is drawn from a study of T cells in Graves' hyperthyroidism and ophthalmopathy. With respect to this clonotype: It may be a read error: a sequence one base away is much more abundant.

The germline V gene encodes CDR1 SNHLY and CDR2 FYNNEI. V lost 5 bases to trimming and J lost 0 bases, with 20 bases between them. The CDR3 spans 18 residues. TCR beta CDR3 region amplification was performed from RNA transcripts. HTBI primers drove first-round RT-PCR of the TCR CDR3. TCRdb redid the calling of the multiplex PCR reads with MiXCR, one entry per CDR3 protein. The table has 45,000 to 75,000 distinct CDR3 sequences, approximately 50% seen once. This chain joins TRBV2 and TRBJ1-3; D is perhaps TRBD1 (5 bases). The sequence came from a woman under 40 with Graves' ophthalmopathy. Sequencing input: blood. DNA of the CDR3: TGTGCCAGCAGTTACGACGGTCGGGGCCTCGGCTCTGGAAACACCATATATTTT. It codes for CASSYDGRGLGSGNTIYF. The full variable domain, rest sourced from reference TRBV2 and TRBJ1-3, is EPEVTQTPSHQVTQMGQEVILRCVPISNHLYFYWYRQILGQKVEFLVSFYNNEISEKSEIFDDQFSVERPDGSNFTLKIRSTKLEDSAMYFCASSYDGRGLGSGNTIYFGEGSWLTVV.